The next 22 T cell receptor beta chains were all read from a single sample in a study of blood T cell repertoires in COVID-19. Some clones are missing from TCRdb's copy, which holds only in-frame ones; the method was immunoSEQ multiplex PCR. The sample lists some 500,000 clones; around 87% were seen once. Sequenced material: PBMCs or T cells enriched from blood (not recorded which). The receptors here all came from a woman between 40 and 50 years old who had recovered from COVID-19.

V usage is TRBV3-1 (or the pseudogene TRBV3-2) and J usage is TRBJ2-7; D might be TRBD2 (6 bases). This CDR3 spans 14 amino acids. In germline, CDR1 is LGHDT, CDR2 YNNKEL (reference sequence). V was shortened by 3 bases and J by 5 bases, with 14 bases between the two germline ends. The CDR3 DNA sequence: TGTGCCAGCAGCCATCGTCGGGGGATTGACGAGCAGTACTTC. This codes for CASSHRRGIDEQYF.

The V call is TRBV5-1, the J call TRBJ2-7, with TRBD1 identical over 9 bases. CDR1 is SGHRS, CDR2 YFSETQ, per germline. J was trimmed by 3 bases and V by 4 bases; bases with no gene match: 5. The CDR3 is 14 residues long. The CDR3 protein is CASSPDRGRYEQYF. CDR3 coding DNA: TGCGCCAGCAGCCCGGACAGGGGACGCTACGAGCAGTACTTC.

This clone was counted a few times. CDR3 bases: TGTGCCACCAGTGATTCCGTAGCGGGAGGTTGCTACGAGCAGTACTTC. It is translated as CATSDSVAGGCYEQYF. The chain has TRBV24-1 and TRBJ2-7, with TRBD2 identical over 10 bases. The V gene's germline CDR1 is KGHDR and CDR2 SFDVKD. J gave up 3 bases and V 2 bases, and 6 bases lay outside the gene matches. The CDR3 is made up of 16 amino acids.

The chain has TRBV18 and TRBJ2-4, with TRBD1 as a possible D gene (6 bases). Germline V gene sequence: CDR1 KGHSH, CDR2 LQKENI. This CDR3 contains 13 residues. V lost 3 bases to trimming and J lost 7 bases, with 10 bases between them. The CDR3 nucleotides are TGTGCCAGCTCACCGATAGGACAGAACATTCAGTACTTC. Translating gives CASSPIGQNIQYF.

V is TRBV5-1 and J is TRBJ2-7; 9 bases agree with TRBD1. V trimming: 3 bases; J trimming: 3 bases; junction bases outside the gene matches: 4. From germline, CDR1 is SGHRS and CDR2 YFSETQ. The CDR3 covers 14 residues. CDR3 sequence reads: CASSSGQGLYEQYF. In nucleotides, the CDR3 is TGCGCCAGCAGCTCGGGACAGGGACTCTACGAGCAGTACTTC. The full variable domain, completed using reference TRBV5-1 and TRBJ2-7, is KAGVTQTPRYLIKTRGQQVTLSCSPISGHRSVSWYQQTPGQGLQFLFEYFSETQRNKGNFPGRFSGRQFSNSRSEMNVSTLELGDSALYLCASSSGQGLYEQYFGPGTRLTVT.

The chain recombines TRBV18 with TRBJ1-1; no clear D gene. The CDR3 totals 14 residues. CDR1 is KGHSH, CDR2 LQKENI, per germline. V was pared by 3 bases and J by 4 bases, with 12 bases between. This CDR3 is CASSPRGGGTEAFF. The CDR3 region has the DNA TGTGCCAGCTCACCCCGGGGTGGAGGCACTGAAGCTTTCTTT. The full variable domain, its missing parts supplied by reference TRBV18 and TRBJ1-1, is NAGVMQNPRHLVRRRGQEARLRCSPMKGHSHVYWYRQLPEEGLKFMVYLQKENIIDESGMPKERFSAEFPKEGPSILRIQQVVRGDSAAYFCASSPRGGGTEAFFGQGTRLTVV.

DNA of the CDR3: TGCGCCAGCAGCCGACAGACGAACACTGAAGCTTTCTTT. Translating it yields CASSRQTNTEAFF. V and J are TRBV4-1 and TRBJ1-1; D might be TRBD1 (5 bases). Trimming cost V 4 bases and J 1 base, with 7 bases left between them. Per germline, CDR1 MGHRA and CDR2 YSYEKL. CDR3 length: 13 amino acids.

This CDR3 is CASSQHGTGYGYTF. The CDR3 region has the DNA TGTGCCAGCAGCCAACACGGGACAGGCTATGGCTACACCTTC. The chain is built from TRBV3-1 (or the pseudogene TRBV3-2) and TRBJ1-2; TRBD1 aligns across 8 bases. V lost 2 bases to trimming and J lost 4 bases; unmatched junction nucleotides: 3. This CDR3 has 14 residues. Germline CDR1 LGHDT, CDR2 YNNKEL (reference sequence).

V and J are TRBV5-6 and TRBJ1-1; no definite D call. This CDR3 comprises 13 residues. The V and J ends lost 3 bases and 6 bases respectively, with 12 bases between them. Germline assignment: CDR1 SGHDT and CDR2 YYEEEE. CDR3 sequence (DNA): TGTGCCAGCAGCTGGCAGATATCACCTGAAGCTTTCTTT. Its protein is CASSWQISPEAFF.

About this clone: Mismatch with germline at one junction end may stem from a read error. The rearrangement links TRBV9 to TRBJ2-3; 13 bases line up with TRBD2. Germline V gives CDR1 SGDLS, CDR2 YYNGEE. CDR3 length equals 16 residues. The CDR3 is CASSVGTSGSIDTQYF. The CDR3 DNA is TGTGCCAGCAGCGTAGGGACTAGCGGGAGCATAGATACGCAGTATTTT.

The chain carries TRBV25-1 and TRBJ1-2, with D possibly TRBD1 on 6 matching bases. V lost 3 bases to trimming and J lost 4 bases, with 9 bases between them. The CDR3 is made up of 13 amino acids. From germline, CDR1 is MGHDK and CDR2 SYGVNS. In nucleotides, the CDR3 is TGTGCCAGCAGTGAGCGGACAGCCTATGGCTACACCTTC. It is translated as CASSERTAYGYTF.

This clone turned up a few times. The rearrangement joins TRBV5-1 to TRBJ2-1; 8 bases fit TRBD1. This CDR3 is 15 amino acids long. In germline, CDR1 is SGHRS, CDR2 YFSETQ. The J segment lost 4 bases and the V segment lost 4 bases, leaving 7 bases of the junction unmatched. CDR3 protein: CASSTSGQGYNEQFF. The DNA of the CDR3 is TGCGCCAGCAGCACCTCAGGACAGGGTTACAATGAGCAGTTCTTC.

The chain joins TRBV6-5 to TRBJ2-3; 7 positions match TRBD1. The CDR3 consists of 16 residues. Per germline, CDR1 MNHEY and CDR2 SVGAGI. V lost 2 bases, J lost 1 base, and 6 bases stayed unmatched. CDR3 sequence reads: CASSYRGGAGTDTQYF. CDR3 bases: TGTGCCAGCAGTTACCGAGGGGGCGCTGGCACAGATACGCAGTATTTT.

CDR3 sequence (DNA): TGTGCCAGCAGCTGGCCAGGGGCCGGCAATCAGCCCCAGCATTTT. Translating gives CASSWPGAGNQPQHF. V is TRBV5-8 and J is TRBJ1-5, with a possible D match to TRBD1 (6 bases). The CDR3 has 15 residues. The V gene's germline CDR1 is SGHTS and CDR2 YDEGEE. V lost 3 bases, J lost 2 bases, and 12 bases lay in between.

The chain joins TRBV5-4 to TRBJ2-7; 12 bases fit TRBD2. The trim removed 4 bases at V and 2 bases at J, leaving 7 bases unmatched. The germline V gene encodes CDR1 SGHNT and CDR2 YYREEE (reference sequence). There are 16 residues in the CDR3. The CDR3 DNA reads as TGTGCCAGCAGCCAAACTAGCGGGAGGACTACCTACGAGCAGTACTTC. Translating gives CASSQTSGRTTYEQYF. Looking up the rest from reference TRBV5-4 and TRBJ2-7 gives the full variable domain: ETGVTQSPTHLIKTRGQQVTLRCSSQSGHNTVSWYQQALGQGPQFIFQYYREEENGRGNFPPRFSGLQFPNYSSELNVNALELDDSALYLCASSQTSGRTTYEQYFGPGTRLTVT.

The CDR3 DNA sequence: TGTGCCAGCAGCGAGCTTATTCCCGGAAGGGGTGAGCAGTTCTTC. Amino acid sequence: CASSELIPGRGEQFF. The chain couples TRBV11-3 to TRBJ2-1; weak D call: TRBD1 (5 bases). The CDR3 is 15 residues long. The germline V and J ends were trimmed by 5 bases and 9 bases, with 20 bases remaining between them. Per germline, CDR1 SGHNT and CDR2 YENEEA.

The CDR3 DNA sequence: TGTGCCAGCAGTCCGACAGGGGGGTGGTTCAATGAGCAGTTCTTC. Translated: CASSPTGGWFNEQFF. This sequence joins TRBV27 and TRBJ2-1; TRBD1 aligns across 9 bases. V was pared by 5 bases and J by 6 bases, with 8 bases of the junction left unmatched. CDR1 MNHEY and CDR2 SMNVEV come from the germline V gene (reference sequence). The CDR3 is 15 residues long.

The gene calls are TRBV14 and TRBJ2-5; D might be TRBD2 (7 bases). V gave up 2 bases and J gave up 1 base, with 14 bases separating them. The CDR3 runs to 16 residues. Germline V gene data show CDR1 as SGHDN and CDR2 as FVKESK. The CDR3 is CASSQLGGPGQETQYF. For the CDR3, the DNA is TGTGCCAGCAGCCAATTGGGGGGGCCGGGCCAAGAGACCCAGTACTTC.

V and J are TRBV6-2 or TRBV6-3 and TRBJ2-7; 9 bases align to TRBD2. CDR1 and CDR2 (germline): MNHEY, SVGEGT. J was trimmed by 4 bases and V by 2 bases; bases with no gene match: 9. The CDR3 spans 16 residues. The CDR3 loop is CASSYAPSGIGYEQYF. CDR3 DNA sequence: TGTGCCAGCAGTTACGCTCCTAGCGGGATAGGTTACGAGCAGTACTTC.

The chain couples TRBV5-6 to TRBJ2-1, with 7 bases that match TRBD1. The CDR3 is 12 amino acids. The ends lost 5 bases at V and 10 bases at J; junction bases unmatched: 6. Looked up from germline, CDR1 is SGHDT and CDR2 is YYEEEE. CDR3 nucleotides: TGTGCCAGCAGTCAGGGGACAGAGGAGCAGTTCTTC. The encoded protein is CASSQGTEEQFF.

The chain links TRBV11-2 to TRBJ1-4; D possibly corresponds to TRBD1 (5 bases). The CDR3 is made up of 13 amino acids. The germline V gene has CDR1 SGHAT and CDR2 FQNNGV. Trimming shortened V by 5 bases and J by 8 bases, and 12 bases separated the two germline ends. CDR3 residues: CASSKGAGEKLFF. The CDR3, as DNA: TGTGCCAGCAGCAAAGGGGCGGGAGAAAAACTGTTTTTT.

This clone has just a few counts. V usage is TRBV16 and J usage is TRBJ1-1; possible D gene TRBD1, 6 bases. V lost 2 bases to trimming and J lost 1 base, with 14 bases between them. Germline V gene sequence: CDR1 KGHSY, CDR2 FQNENV. There are 16 residues in the CDR3. CDR3 region: CASSQGGAIRNTEAFF. For the CDR3, the DNA is TGTGCCAGCAGCCAAGGGGGCGCAATCCGGAACACTGAAGCTTTCTTT.